This is a list of T cell receptor beta chains from one sample in a study of T cell responses to AZD1222 COVID-19 vaccine. Sequencing was performed with immunoSEQ multiplex PCR; in TCRdb, only in-frame clones are kept and a portion is missing. The sample has 90,000 to 120,000 clones; around nine tenths are singletons. The source was peripheral blood, collected on day 0 of AZD1222 vaccination. Receptor source: an adult in good health. The CDR3 runs from the conserved cysteine through the conserved F or W. Fields, in order: D gene, V gene, J gene, CDR3 DNA, CDR3 protein. The D gene is left open where the match is weak.

D gene: TRBD2
V gene: TRBV4-3
J gene: TRBJ2-3
CDR3 DNA: TGCGCCAGCAGCCAGGCCGGACTAGCGGGATTCACAGATACGCAGTATTTT
CDR3 protein: CASSQAGLAGFTDTQYF

D gene: NA
V gene: TRBV6-5
J gene: TRBJ2-7
CDR3 DNA: TGTGCCAGCAGAGGCCTACTTCGAAACCCTTGGGAGCAGTACTTC
CDR3 protein: CASRGLLRNPWEQYF

D gene: NA
V gene: TRBV11-2
J gene: TRBJ1-1
CDR3 DNA: TGTGCCAGCACCGCCCCGGGGACTGAAGCTTTCTTT
CDR3 protein: CASTAPGTEAFF

D gene: TRBD1
V gene: TRBV28
J gene: TRBJ1-2
CDR3 DNA: TGTGCCAGCAGTTTACTGGACAGGAAATCCTATGGCTACACCTTC
CDR3 protein: CASSLLDRKSYGYTF

D gene: NA
V gene: TRBV19
J gene: TRBJ2-7
CDR3 DNA: TGTGCCAGTAGCGACATCACCTACGAGCAGTACTTC
CDR3 protein: CASSDITYEQYF

D gene: TRBD2
V gene: TRBV5-4
J gene: TRBJ2-3
CDR3 DNA: TGTGCCAGCAGCTGGCCAACGGGGGGGCATCCTACGCAGTATTTT
CDR3 protein: CASSWPTGGHPTQYF

D gene: NA
V gene: TRBV24-1
J gene: TRBJ1-5
CDR3 DNA: TGTGCCACCAGTGATTCCGGGAAGAATCAGCCCCAGCATTTT
CDR3 protein: CATSDSGKNQPQHF

D gene: NA
V gene: TRBV9
J gene: TRBJ1-1
CDR3 DNA: TGTGCCAGCAGCTTACAGGGACACACTGAAGCTTTCTTT
CDR3 protein: CASSLQGHTEAFF

D gene: NA
V gene: TRBV6-5
J gene: TRBJ2-2
CDR3 DNA: TGTGCCACCAATAGGGGCACCGGGGAGCTGTTTTTT
CDR3 protein: CATNRGTGELFF

D gene: NA
V gene: TRBV2
J gene: TRBJ1-5
CDR3 DNA: TGTGCCAGCCGGGGGGGCAACAGACCTAATCAGCCCCAGCATTTT
CDR3 protein: CASRGGNRPNQPQHF

D gene: NA
V gene: TRBV5-1
J gene: TRBJ1-6
CDR3 DNA: TGCGCCAGCAGACTTGGCCCCTTGGACGGTAATTCACCCCTCCACTTT
CDR3 protein: CASRLGPLDGNSPLHF

D gene: TRBD1
V gene: TRBV5-1
J gene: TRBJ2-7
CDR3 DNA: TGCGCCAGCAGCTTGGGAGGGGACAGCTATCCCTACGAGCAGTACTTC
CDR3 protein: CASSLGGDSYPYEQYF

D gene: TRBD1
V gene: TRBV7-7
J gene: TRBJ2-2
CDR3 DNA: TGTGCCAGCAGCGCCGGGACAGGGGGGATTAGCACCGGGGAGCTGTTTTTT
CDR3 protein: CASSAGTGGISTGELFF